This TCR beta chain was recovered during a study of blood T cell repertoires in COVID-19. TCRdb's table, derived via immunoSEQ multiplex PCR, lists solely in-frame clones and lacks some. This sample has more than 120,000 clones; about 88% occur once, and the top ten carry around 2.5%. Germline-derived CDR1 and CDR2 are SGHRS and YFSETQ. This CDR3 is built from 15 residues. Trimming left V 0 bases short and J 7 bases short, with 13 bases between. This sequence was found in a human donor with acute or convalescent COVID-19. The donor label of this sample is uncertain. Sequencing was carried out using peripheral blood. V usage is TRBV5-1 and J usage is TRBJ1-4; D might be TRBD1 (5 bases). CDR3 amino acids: CASSLDQGSAEKLFF. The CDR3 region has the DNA TGCGCCAGCAGCTTGGACCAGGGCAGCGCTGAAAAACTGTTTTTT.